Shown below are 14 T cell receptor beta chains from a single sample sequenced in a study of shared clonotypes between healthy human individuals. Clones were sequenced by immunoSEQ multiplex PCR, and TCRdb holds only the in-frame ones, with some missing. Of nearly 1 million clones in the sample, around 80% are singletons; the top ten hold roughly 1.5%. The sample consisted of memory CD4+ T cells sorted from blood. The subset: CD45RA-negative fraction. The receptors here all came from a man aged 18 to 29 in good health.

V gene TRBV5-1 combines with J gene TRBJ1-1; maybe TRBD1 (6 bases). Germline CDR1 and CDR2: SGHRS and YFSETQ. The CDR3 is made up of 15 amino acids. V dropped 3 bases and J dropped 3 bases, with 15 bases sitting between them. DNA for the CDR3: TGCGCCAGCAGCTCGCAAACAGGGACTTACACTGAAGCTTTCTTT. Translating it yields CASSSQTGTYTEAFF.

The V and J genes are TRBV5-8 and TRBJ2-1; TRBD1 might be the D (5 bases). Germline V gene data show CDR1 as SGHTS and CDR2 as YDEGEE. Trimming took 2 bases from V and 3 from J, leaving 9 bases between them. The CDR3 is 14 amino acids. The CDR3 coding sequence is TGTGCCAGCAGCTTATCGGACATCTACAATGAGCAGTTCTTC. It codes for CASSLSDIYNEQFF.

The chain uses TRBV6-5 and TRBJ2-3; tentative D call: TRBD2 (6 bases). Germline loops: CDR1 MNHEY, CDR2 SVGAGI. This CDR3 comprises 15 residues. The germline V and J ends were trimmed by 6 bases and 4 bases, with 17 bases remaining between them. The CDR3 DNA reads TGTGCCAGCAGACGACTAGTCAGGGCGCCAGATACGCAGTATTTT. Translating gives CASRRLVRAPDTQYF.

The rearrangement links TRBV28 to TRBJ2-5; TRBD2 is a possible D gene (6 bases). Between the trimmed V and J ends, which lost 7 bases and 8 bases, there was a span of 17 bases. Germline CDR1 and CDR2: MDHEN and SYDVKM. The CDR3 totals 13 residues. CDR3: CASTLRGKDTQYF. The CDR3 DNA sequence: TGTGCCAGCACCCTCCGGGGGAAGGACACCCAGTACTTC. Full variable domain (rest looked up from reference TRBV28 and TRBJ2-5): DVKVTQSSRYLVKRTGEKVFLECVQDMDHENMFWYRQDPGLGLRLIYFSYDVKMKEKGDIPEGYSVSREKKERFSLILESASTNQTSMYLCASTLRGKDTQYFGPGTRLLVL.

The chain joins TRBV7-2 to TRBJ2-5, with TRBD2 matching over 8 bases. Germline CDR1 is SGHTA and CDR2 is FQGNSA. V gave up 0 bases and J gave up 3 bases; unmatched junction bases: 6. This CDR3 comprises 16 residues. The CDR3 reads CASSLAWLAGKETQYF. The CDR3 nucleotides are TGTGCCAGCAGCTTAGCGTGGCTAGCGGGTAAAGAGACCCAGTACTTC.

This chain uses TRBV10-3 with TRBJ1-5; no firm D call. Germline V gene data show CDR1 as ENHRY and CDR2 as SYGVKD. Trimming removed 8 bases from V and 0 bases from J, with 11 bases in between. CDR3 size: 14 residues. The CDR3 DNA reads TGTGCCATCGGGTTGAAGGATAGCAATCAGCCCCAGCATTTT. Translation: CAIGLKDSNQPQHF.

This chain joins TRBV10-3 and TRBJ2-2, with D hard to call. Germline V gene data show CDR1 as ENHRY and CDR2 as SYGVKD. The V and J ends lost 10 bases and 2 bases respectively, with 14 bases between them. The CDR3 consists of 14 residues. CDR3 protein: CATCSEPNTGELFF. The CDR3 DNA reads TGTGCCACTTGTTCTGAACCCAACACCGGGGAGCTGTTTTTT.

The table lists this clone with a count of one. The chain carries TRBV9 and TRBJ2-1; tentatively, D is TRBD2 (7 bases). The CDR3 extends over 20 amino acids. Trimming left V 0 bases short and J 4 bases short, with 26 bases between. Germline V gives CDR1 SGDLS, CDR2 YYNGEE. The CDR3 reads CASSVERERGRALRYNEQFF. CDR3 DNA: TGTGCCAGCAGCGTAGAGAGAGAGAGGGGGAGGGCGCTCCGGTACAATGAGCAGTTCTTC. The full variable domain, with the rest looked up from reference TRBV9 and TRBJ2-1, is DSGVTQTPKHLITATGQRVTLRCSPRSGDLSVYWYQQSLDQGLQFLIQYYNGEERAKGNILERFSAQQFPDLHSELNLSSLELGDSALYFCASSVERERGRALRYNEQFFGPGTRLTVL.

The J gene is TRBJ2-1, the V gene TRBV19; TRBD2 agrees at 13 bases. Germline V gene sequence: CDR1 LNHDA, CDR2 SQIVND (reference sequence). This CDR3 comprises 15 residues. V lost 5 bases, J lost 6 bases, and 4 bases stayed unmatched. CDR3 sequence: CASSGGTSGVNEQFF. CDR3 nucleotides: TGTGCCAGTAGTGGGGGGACTAGCGGGGTCAATGAGCAGTTCTTC.

In the case of this clone: It is unclear where the CDR3 begins or ends on the DNA, so no DNA is shown, and the CDR3 is as TCRdb lists it. The chain has TRBV30 and TRBJ2-7; the table assigns TRBD1, which was not confirmed against the DNA. Germline loops: CDR1 GTSNPN, CDR2 SVGIG (reference sequence). The CDR3 region is 13 residues in length, termini included. The CDR3 sequence: CAWSVGGGARGSF.

Turning to this clone: A clone one base away is much larger, so this may be a read error. This rearrangement joins TRBV4-3 to TRBJ2-3, with a possible D match to TRBD2 (5 bases). This CDR3 has 15 amino acids. The germline CDR1 and CDR2 sequences are LGHNA and YSLEER. Trimming removed 3 bases from V and 0 bases from J, with 10 bases in between. The CDR3 spells CASSHGLASTDTQYF. CDR3 coding DNA: TGCGCCAGCAGCCACGGACTGGCTAGCACAGATACGCAGTATTTT.

The chain uses TRBV7-9 and TRBJ1-2, with 8 positions matching TRBD1. The V gene's germline CDR1 is SEHNR and CDR2 FQNEAQ (reference sequence). With 5 bases clipped from V and 8 bases from J, the junction kept 16 bases outside the gene matches. The CDR3 covers 16 residues. The CDR3 loop reads CASSASTTGGGRGYTF. As DNA, the CDR3 is TGTGCCAGCAGCGCATCAACTACAGGGGGAGGAAGGGGCTACACCTTC. Full variable domain (missing parts from reference TRBV7-9 and TRBJ1-2): DTGVSQNPRHKITKRGQNVTFRCDPISEHNRLYWYRQTLGQGPEFLTYFQNEAQLEKSRLLSDRFSAERPKGSFSTLEIQRTEQGDSAMYLCASSASTTGGGRGYTFGSGTRLTVV.

V gene TRBV30 combines with J gene TRBJ2-5, with a possible D match to TRBD2 (6 bases). V lost 5 bases, J lost 5 bases, and 18 bases lay in between. The length of the CDR3 is 14 residues. The germline CDR1 and CDR2 sequences are GTSNPN and SVGIG (reference sequence). The CDR3 DNA is TGTGCCTGGGGGTATGGGACTGGCCGGGAGACCCAGTACTTC. Amino acid sequence: CAWGYGTGRETQYF.

The chain employs TRBV6-5 and TRBJ2-3, with D unclear. Per germline, CDR1 MNHEY and CDR2 SVGAGI. The CDR3 length is 16 residues. V lost 0 bases and J 4 bases, leaving 14 bases between the germline ends. CDR3 bases: TGTGCCAGCAGTTACTCGATGCGGCAATCTGCAGATACGCAGTATTTT. Encoded protein: CASSYSMRQSADTQYF.